This T cell receptor beta chain appears in the sequencing data of a study of T cell repertoires in cytomegalovirus infection. Study as a whole: In public TCR beta signatures, there were indications of both CMV infection and matching HLA type.

Study-wide points: The cumulative frequency of public TCR beta families distinguished individuals who carried CMV together with the relevant HLA. HLA-C-restricted CMV-specific TCR beta clonotypes were dominant in the ex vivo response.

In its sample, this clonotype was seen many times. What it binds is not known. CDR3 length equals 15 residues. CDR1 and CDR2 (germline): SGHTA, FQGNSA. V dropped 5 bases and J dropped 0 bases, with 8 bases sitting between them. TCRdb independently ran MiXCR on the reads; one entry per CDR3 protein. Found here are about 530,000 distinct CDR3 sequences, less than 30% of them singletons; the top ten hold under 15%. The sequence derives from a human donor in good health (CMV status not recorded). Some clones in this sample may be carry-over from other donors' samples. V and J are TRBV7-2 and TRBJ2-6; tentative D call: TRBD1 (6 bases). What was sequenced was PBMCs. Here the CDR3 reads CASSIQGSGANVLTF. In DNA form, the CDR3 reads TGTGCCAGCAGCATACAGGGCTCTGGGGCCAACGTCCTGACTTTC.